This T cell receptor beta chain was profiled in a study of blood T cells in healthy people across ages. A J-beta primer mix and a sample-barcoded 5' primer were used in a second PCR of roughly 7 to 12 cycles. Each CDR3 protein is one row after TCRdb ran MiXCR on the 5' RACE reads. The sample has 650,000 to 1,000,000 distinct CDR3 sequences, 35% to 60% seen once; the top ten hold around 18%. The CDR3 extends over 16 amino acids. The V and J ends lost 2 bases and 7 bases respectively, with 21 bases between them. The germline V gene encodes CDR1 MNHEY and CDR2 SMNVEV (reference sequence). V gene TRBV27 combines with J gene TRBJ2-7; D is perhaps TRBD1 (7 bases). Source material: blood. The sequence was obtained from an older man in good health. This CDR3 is CASSLRNRGGYNEQYF. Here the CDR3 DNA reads TGTGCCAGCAGTTTAAGGAACAGGGGAGGTTACAATGAGCAGTACTTC.